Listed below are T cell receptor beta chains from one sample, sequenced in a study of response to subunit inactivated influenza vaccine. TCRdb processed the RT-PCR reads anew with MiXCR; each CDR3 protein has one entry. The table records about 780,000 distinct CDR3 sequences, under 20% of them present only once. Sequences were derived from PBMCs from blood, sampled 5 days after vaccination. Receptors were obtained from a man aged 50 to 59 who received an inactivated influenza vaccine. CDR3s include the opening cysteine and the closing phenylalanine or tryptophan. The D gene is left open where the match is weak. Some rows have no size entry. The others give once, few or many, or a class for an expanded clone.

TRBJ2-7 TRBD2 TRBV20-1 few TGCAGTTTCAGGACTAGCAGCTACTACGAGCAGTACTTC CSFRTSSYYEQYF
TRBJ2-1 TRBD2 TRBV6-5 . TGTGCCAGCAGTTACGGCCTAGCGGGAGGAACCAATGAGCAGTTCTTC CASSYGLAGGTNEQFF
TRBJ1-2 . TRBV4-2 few TGTGCCAGCAGCCAACCAGTCCAGGCTGGGGGGGGCTACACCTTC CASSQPVQAGGGYTF
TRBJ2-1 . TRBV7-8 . TGTGCCAGCAGCTTAGCGTCTGGGGGAAGCAGTAACAATGAGCAGTTCTTC CASSLASGGSSNNEQFF
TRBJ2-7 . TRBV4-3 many TGCGCCAGCAGCCAAGAGACAGGTTTGCGGATGTACTTC CASSQETGLRMYF
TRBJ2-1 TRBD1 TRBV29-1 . TGCAGCGTTGAAGATGAAGACAGGGTTTTTTTCAATGAGCAGTTCTTC CSVEDEDRVFFNEQFF
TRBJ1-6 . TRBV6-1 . TGTGCCAGCAGTGAACGGTCAGGGTTTTCACCCCTCCACTTT CASSERSGFSPLHF
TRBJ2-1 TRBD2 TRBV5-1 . TGCGCCAGCAGCTTGGTTCTAGCGGGGGGATTCAATGAGCAGTTCTTC CASSLVLAGGFNEQFF
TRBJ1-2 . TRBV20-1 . TGCAGTGCTCCGGCTTGGTCGGACACCTTC CSAPAWSDTF
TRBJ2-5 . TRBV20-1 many TGCAGTGCCCGGGCCAAAGAGACCCAGTACTTC CSARAKETQYF
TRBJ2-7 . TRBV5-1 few TGCGCCAGCAGCTTGGTGGCCGGATTCAGCTACGAGCAGTACTTC CASSLVAGFSYEQYF
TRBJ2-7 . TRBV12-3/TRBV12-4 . TGTGCCAGCAGTGAACAGGGCGCCACCTACGAGCAGTACTTC CASSEQGATYEQYF